This entry lists 22 T cell receptor beta chains sequenced from one sample in a study of monozygotic twins with inflammatory bowel disease. TCRdb reworked the 5' RACE reads into one entry per CDR3 protein, no DNA. Found here are 440,000 or so distinct CDR3 sequences; the top ten clones hold 2% to 3%. The sequencing input was blood. These receptors all come from a human donor with ulcerative colitis or Crohn's disease, or a healthy co-twin of an affected twin (not recorded which).

The V call is TRBV7-2, the J call TRBJ1-5. The CDR3 has 13 amino acids. Germline CDR1 is SGHTA and CDR2 is FQGNSA. The CDR3: CASSLGRIQPQHF.

The V gene is TRBV3-1, the J gene TRBJ1-1; the TCRdb D gene call, TRBD1, has no DNA to confirm it. CDR1 and CDR2 from the germline V gene are LGHDT and YNNKEL (reference sequence). The CDR3 loop spans 14 amino acids. The CDR3 sequence: CASSQGTANVEAFF.

The chain recombines TRBV19 with TRBJ2-2; TCRdb designates TRBD1, a call that cannot be tested without DNA. The germline gives CDR1 LNHDA, CDR2 SQIVND (reference sequence). CDR3 length equals 17 residues. The CDR3 here is CASSAVEKHWAVGELFF.

The chain couples TRBV5-4 to TRBJ2-5; TCRdb lists TRBD2, though no DNA is available to test this call. In germline, CDR1 is SGHNT, CDR2 YYREEE (reference sequence). The CDR3 runs 17 residues. CDR3 region: CASSPGGLAGLQETQYF.

The V call is TRBV20-1, the J call TRBJ2-7. The CDR3 spans 14 residues. Germline CDR1 reads DFQATT; CDR2 reads SNEGSKA (reference sequence). CDR3 loop: CSAKGALSSYEQYF.

The V call is TRBV7-9, the J call TRBJ1-3. The V gene's germline CDR1 is SEHNR and CDR2 FQNEAQ (reference sequence). The CDR3 has 14 amino acids. CDR3 residues: CASSLEGIGNTIYF.

V and J are TRBV12-3 or TRBV12-4 and TRBJ2-3; TCRdb's D call, TRBD2, is unchecked because there is no DNA. The CDR3 is 15 residues long. CDR3 sequence reads: CASSQSGAATDTQYF.

The chain combines TRBV6-2 or TRBV6-3 with TRBJ2-7; TCRdb gives TRBD1 as the D gene, but with no DNA this cannot be confirmed. Germline V lookup: CDR1 MNHEY, CDR2 SVGEGT. This CDR3 has 16 amino acids. The CDR3 protein is CASSNNRGQGTYEQYF.

The rearrangement joins TRBV7-8 to TRBJ2-7; with no DNA, the TCRdb D assignment of TRBD2 cannot be verified. This CDR3 contains 17 residues. The V gene's germline CDR1 is SGHVS and CDR2 FQNEAQ. The CDR3 sequence: CASSLVGGPLPSYEQYF. Combining the CDR3 with reference TRBV7-8 and TRBJ2-7 gives the whole variable domain GAGVSQSPRYKVAKRGQDVALRCDPISGHVSLFWYQQALGQGPEFLTYFQNEAQLDKSGLPSDRFFAERPEGSVSTLKIQRTQQEDSAVYLCASSLVGGPLPSYEQYFGPGTRLTVT.

The genes are TRBV27 and TRBJ2-1. In germline, CDR1 is MNHEY, CDR2 SMNVEV (reference sequence). This CDR3 is 15 amino acids long. The CDR3 sequence: CASSLFGYTYNEQFF.

This rearrangement joins TRBV27 to TRBJ1-5; without DNA, the TCRdb call of TRBD1 cannot be checked. This CDR3 spans 15 amino acids. Looked up from germline, CDR1 is MNHEY and CDR2 is SMNVEV (reference sequence). The CDR3 here is CASSSTGQALQPQHF.

The chain uses TRBV11-2 and TRBJ2-7; TCRdb's D gene call, TRBD2, goes unchecked for lack of DNA. Germline V lookup: CDR1 SGHAT, CDR2 FQNNGV. The CDR3 has 18 residues. The CDR3: CASSLEVASGAHSYEQYF.

This sequence joins TRBV18 and TRBJ1-2; TCRdb gives TRBD1 as the D gene, but with no DNA this cannot be confirmed. The germline V gene has CDR1 KGHSH and CDR2 LQKENI. CDR3 length: 15 amino acids. The CDR3 here is CASSPSPDTNYGYTF.

The chain has TRBV6-6 and TRBJ1-2. The CDR3 spans 13 residues. Per germline, CDR1 MNHNY and CDR2 SVGAGI (reference sequence). The CDR3 spells CASSWAGDYGYTF.

The V and J genes are TRBV7-2 and TRBJ1-5; checking the TCRdb D call of TRBD1 is not possible without DNA. The germline CDR1 and CDR2 sequences are SGHTA and FQGNSA. CDR3 length: 15 residues. The CDR3 loop is CASSLDGGFWEPQHF.

The chain employs TRBV27 and TRBJ2-7; TCRdb's D gene call, TRBD2, goes unchecked for lack of DNA. CDR1 and CDR2 (germline): MNHEY, SMNVEV (reference sequence). The CDR3 covers 12 residues. The CDR3 region is CASADYPYEQYF.

This rearrangement joins TRBV12-3 or TRBV12-4 to TRBJ1-2. There are 14 residues in the CDR3. The CDR3 sequence: CASTLPGRNYGYTF.

The chain is built from TRBV12-3 or TRBV12-4 and TRBJ2-5; as DNA is missing, the TRBD1 call by TCRdb cannot be tested. The CDR3 contains 15 residues. Here the CDR3 reads CASSLGQGPWETQYF.

The chain recombines TRBV7-2 with TRBJ2-3. Germline-derived CDR1 and CDR2 are SGHTA and FQGNSA. CDR3 size: 15 residues. The chain's CDR3 is CASSKRSTDTDTQYF.

This chain connects TRBV4-3 to TRBJ2-2; TCRdb's assignment of TRBD2 cannot be checked, as there is no DNA. CDR1 and CDR2 (germline): LGHNA, YSLEER. CDR3 size: 15 residues. The CDR3 protein is CASSLSSGSVGELFF.

The chain recombines TRBV12-3 or TRBV12-4 with TRBJ1-6; there is no DNA to check the TCRdb D call of TRBD1. This CDR3 region has 14 residues. The CDR3 reads CASSRQDYNSPLHF.

V is TRBV5-1 and J is TRBJ2-3. This CDR3 is built from 15 residues. CDR1 is SGHRS, CDR2 YFSETQ, per germline. The CDR3 sequence is CASSLISLGTDTQYF.